A single T cell receptor (beta chain) is shown here with its context. Its antigen target is currently unknown. Per-nucleotide qualities are absent, and no much larger clonotype sits a single base away. The library was produced with multiplex PCR. TCRdb records Illumina HiSeq 4000 as the sequencer. TCR beta libraries were built with iRepertoire HTBI primers and Arm-PCR amplification of CDR3 regions. Before sequencing, the PCR products went through gel purification. In the original analysis: Across samples, roughly 60 TRBV and roughly 15 TRBJ segments were identified and used for gene usage analysis of CDR3 amino acid clonotypes. COPE and FqMerger were used to merge filtered high-quality paired reads into contigs. BLAST was used to align contigs to IMGT TRBV, TRBD and TRBJ reference genes, and CDR3 was defined according to IMGT. Clonotypes above 0.1% frequency were classified as highly expanded clones. Shannon entropy was used to measure repertoire diversity, and the Gini coefficient was used to measure V-J evenness. Public clonotypes were defined as clonotypes shared by more than one individual. TCRdb cleaned the public reads at Q25 with fastp, built clones with MiXCR and kept in-frame beta chains. Rows with a matching CDR3 protein are joined into one entry that keeps the most common DNA and genes. The V and J calls follow TCRdb's processing rather than the paper's. This sample comprises 600,000 to 850,000 distinct CDR3 sequences, approximately 29% of them detected only once. The ten biggest clones cover around 40% of the sample.

The record originates from a study of regulatory T cells in long-lasting Graves disease (dated by TCRdb to the early 2020s). A note on the overall study: To count as having persistent Graves' disease, a patient had to have received antithyroid drug treatment for over 5 years with TSH receptor autoantibodies remaining persistently positive. TCR sequencing covered roughly 13 persistent and approximately 20 newly diagnosed Graves' disease patients, around 35 samples in total. The study was registered as a clinical trial and conducted in China. This study used TCR sequencing and RNA sequencing of peripheral blood to compare persistent Graves' disease patients against newly diagnosed Graves' disease patients. In the clinical cohort, patients with persistent Graves' disease had used antithyroid drugs for an average of roughly ten years.

Study-wide findings and limitations: TRBV28, TRBJ1-2 and TRBJ2-5 were preferentially used in persistent disease, while TRBV20-1 and TRBJ2-1 were favored in newly diagnosed disease. More public clonotypes were shared among persistent patients (more than 2,500) than among newly diagnosed patients (just under 1,000). The study examined only peripheral blood because the primary lesion, thyroid tissue, could not be accessed. The authors acknowledged the small sample size as a limitation that may reduce accuracy. Lower TCR Shannon entropy and fewer highly expanded clones were observed in persistent Graves' disease patients than in newly diagnosed patients, which suggested clonal expansion. Only the TCR beta chain was sequenced and analyzed.

The time point label, as the study defines it: persistent/refractory GD, antithyroid drugs over 5 years with positive TRAb. For both TCR sequencing and RNA sequencing, RNA was extracted from PBMCs in TRIzol. Graves' disease was diagnosed according to American Thyroid Association guidelines. Patients were recruited from an endocrinology department in Xi'an, China. Each patient gave 7 to 9.5 milliliters of peripheral blood, collected in an EDTA anticoagulant tube. Ficoll Paque Plus density gradient separation was used to isolate PBMCs, and no further T cell sorting was performed. An Agilent 2100 Bioanalyzer and agarose gel were used to check RNA quality, and a NanoDrop 2000 was used to measure RNA concentration. V ends up 6 bases short and J 6 bases short, with an unmatched junction base count of 2. CDR3 length: 12 amino acids, cysteine to phenylalanine. Kept here is only the CDR3 DNA, which spans 36 bases and is read in frame from base 1. From the germline V gene (reference sequence), CDR1 is SEHNR and CDR2 is FQNEAQ.

Rearrangement joined TRBV7-9 to TRBJ2-1, and TRBD2 aligns with 7 junction nucleotides. This clonotype was obtained from a female donor with Graves disease. The source was peripheral blood mononuclear cells (PBMCs), collected when the disease was refractory, from a patient treated with antithyroid drugs. The DNA is TGTGCCAGCAGGGGAGGGGTCAATGAGCAGTTCTTC. This sequence encodes CASRGGVNEQFF.